This TCR beta chain was found in a study of cytomegalovirus exposure and HLA in healthy donors. Regarding the study as a whole: Presence/absence analyses treated sequencing depth as roughly uniform across donors.

Note on this clone: Antigen specificity is unknown.

Both 60 Vbeta primers and 13 Jbeta primers went into the PCR. Only in-frame clones appear in the TCRdb table, and some are missing; sequencing was by immunoSEQ multiplex PCR. This sample carries under 200,000 clones, more than 75% of them seen once, and the ten largest clones take around 0.75%. Trimming at V came to 3 bases and at J to 6 bases, leaving 7 bases not matched to a gene. The CDR3 loop spans 15 amino acids. Germline V CDR1 and CDR2: SNHLY, FYNNEI. The receptor was isolated from a woman aged 18-29 years in good health and CMV-seronegative. V and J are TRBV2 and TRBJ1-5, with TRBD1 identical over 8 bases. The specimen sequenced was PBMCs. CDR3 bases: TGTGCCAGCAGTGAGCGGACAGGGTTGACTCAGCCCCAGCATTTT. Encoded protein: CASSERTGLTQPQHF. The complete variable domain, with remaining parts taken from reference TRBV2 and TRBJ1-5, reads EPEVTQTPSHQVTQMGQEVILRCVPISNHLYFYWYRQILGQKVEFLVSFYNNEISEKSEIFDDQFSVERPDGSNFTLKIRSTKLEDSAMYFCASSERTGLTQPQHFGDGTRLSIL.